This T cell receptor beta chain was obtained from a study of regulatory T cells in long-lasting Graves disease. Time point described: newly diagnosed GD, antithyroid drugs for less than 3 months. Generation of the TCR library employed RNA extracted from PBMCs. The V gene lost 1 base and the J gene lost 0 bases, with 9 bases spanning the gap. The germline V gene encodes CDR1 LGHDT and CDR2 YNNKEL (reference sequence). The CDR3 totals 16 residues. In its sample, this clonotype was seen many times. CDR3-region Arm-PCR and iRepertoire HTBI primers produced the TCR beta libraries. One entry per CDR3 protein results from TCRdb running MiXCR on the multiplex PCR reads. This table holds 350,000 to 550,000 distinct CDR3 sequences, more than 13% found once. These data were also filed under a second study, of T cells in Graves' hyperthyroidism and ophthalmopathy. From that report: Median prediction lead before ophthalmopathy onset was around seven months with the model.

V is TRBV3-1 and J is TRBJ2-2; a possible D gene is TRBD1 (5 bases). This receptor was obtained from a woman aged 30 to 39 with Graves disease. The sequences come from peripheral blood mononuclear cells (PBMCs), collected at new diagnosis, from a patient treated with antithyroid drugs. The CDR3 DNA follows: TGTGCCAGCAGCCAAGGGGCAGGGCCGAACACCGGGGAGCTGTTTTTT. As protein: CASSQGAGPNTGELFF.